The rows below give T cell receptor beta chains drawn from one sample of a study of T cells after yellow fever vaccination. MiXCR, applied by TCRdb to the 5' RACE reads, yields one record per CDR3 protein. The table lists around 350,000 distinct CDR3 sequences, more than 9% of them singletons. The sequencing used PBMCs, collected on the day of the first yellow fever vaccination. The receptor source for this set is a man between 18 and 35 years old who received the YFV17D yellow fever vaccine. The CDR3 runs from the conserved cysteine through the conserved F or W. D genes are given only for firm matches. The size of a clone is reported for some rows only, either as once, few or many, or as a class for expanded clones.

clone_size j_call v_call d_call cdr3_nt cdr3_aa
few TRBJ1-1 TRBV6-5 . TGTGCCAGCAGTTACGGGGGAGGAGGAATGAACACTGAAGCTTTCTTT CASSYGGGGMNTEAFF
. TRBJ2-2 TRBV7-9 . TGTGCCAGCAGGACCGGGACGGTGAACACCGGGGAGCTGTTTTTT CASRTGTVNTGELFF
. TRBJ1-2 TRBV27 . TGTGCCAGCAGTTTAGGAGGATTGGACGGCTACACCTTC CASSLGGLDGYTF
few TRBJ2-2 TRBV6-5 TRBD2 TGTGCCAGCAGTTACGGAGGCGGGGGGCCGAACACCGGGGAGCTGTTTTTT CASSYGGGGPNTGELFF
. TRBJ2-1 TRBV11-2 TRBD2 TGTGCCAGCAGTTGCTCCGGGACTAGTAAGGGGGGAAATGAGCAGTTCTTC CASSCSGTSKGGNEQFF
few TRBJ2-7 TRBV5-1 TRBD1 TGCGCCAGCAGCTTACTGACAGGGGGCGGGTACGAGCAGTACTTC CASSLLTGGGYEQYF
few TRBJ2-5 TRBV10-3 . TGTGCCATCAGTGGGGGGAACCAAGAGACCCAGTACTTC CAISGGNQETQYF
few TRBJ1-2 TRBV7-9 . TGTGCCAGCAGCCTGGGACTGTCCTCCGACTTC CASSLGLSSDF
few TRBJ2-1 TRBV24-1 . TGTGCCACCAGTGAAGAACAGGGCAGCCCCTACAATGAGCAGTTCTTC CATSEEQGSPYNEQFF
few TRBJ1-5 TRBV5-6 . TGTGCCAGGTTCCGGGAGCCCCAGCATTTT CARFREPQHF
. TRBJ2-3 TRBV6-5 . TGTGCCAGCAGTTCGATTGAGTATACGCAGTATTTT CASSSIEYTQYF
. TRBJ1-2 TRBV30 . TGTGCCTGGAGTCCTACTGACCTTGGATACGGCTACACCTTC CAWSPTDLGYGYTF
few TRBJ2-2 TRBV7-2 . TGTGCCAGCAGCTTAGCCGCCAGGGGCACCGGGGAGCTGTTTTTT CASSLAARGTGELFF
. TRBJ2-1 TRBV7-8 . TGTGCCAGCATGGAACAGGCCTTTTCCCGGGGGTTTTTGAATGAGCAGTTCTTC CASMEQAFSRGFLNEQFF
. TRBJ2-3 TRBV5-4 . TGTGCCAGCAGCTTGTCCTCACTAGCAGATACGCAGTATTTT CASSLSSLADTQYF
. TRBJ2-1 TRBV20-1 . TGCAGTGCTAGTCTATGGGGAATCTCCTACAATGAGCAGTTCTTC CSASLWGISYNEQFF
many TRBJ2-5 TRBV7-3 TRBD2 TGTGCCAGCAGCTTAAGGTCATTCAACCTGGCGGGGGGGCCCGTACAACAAGAGACCCAGTACTTC CASSLRSFNLAGGPVQQETQYF
. TRBJ2-7 TRBV5-4 . TGTGCCAGCAGCCCCCTGACTCCCTTCGACCACGAGCAGTACTTC CASSPLTPFDHEQYF
many TRBJ2-2 TRBV5-1 . TGCGCCAGCAGCCTGACCGCTCGACGGGCCACCGGGGAGCTGTTTTTT CASSLTARRATGELFF
few TRBJ2-7 TRBV11-1 . TGTGCCAGCAGCTTATCTCGACTTTGGGGGAACTCCTACGAGCAGTACTTC CASSLSRLWGNSYEQYF
. TRBJ2-1 TRBV19 TRBD2 TGTGCCTCGACAAGCGGGGGGGTTCTCTCCTACAATGAGCAGTTCTTC CASTSGGVLSYNEQFF
. TRBJ2-7 TRBV7-6 . TGTGCCAGCAGCCCCCTACCGATTGAGAACGAGCAGTACTTC CASSPLPIENEQYF
. TRBJ1-2 TRBV30 . TGTGCCTGGAGTGTACCTTGGCCCCGTGGCTACACCTTC CAWSVPWPRGYTF
. TRBJ1-2 TRBV14 . TGTGCCAGCAGCCAATTGGAATCTCATGGCTACACCTTC CASSQLESHGYTF
few TRBJ2-3 TRBV20-1 . TGCAGTGCAGCGAGAAGGGATACGCAGTATTTT CSAARRDTQYF
few TRBJ2-5 TRBV27 . TGTGCCAGCGCCCTTGGGGGGACCCAGTACTTC CASALGGTQYF
few TRBJ2-1 TRBV20-1 . TGCAGTGCTAGATTTCCACGACTCGACGACTACAATGAGCAGTTCTTC CSARFPRLDDYNEQFF
many TRBJ2-6 TRBV5-1 TRBD1 TGCGCCAGCAGCTTGGGACAGGGTGGGTCTGGGGCCAACGTCCTGACTTTC CASSLGQGGSGANVLTF
few TRBJ2-1 TRBV20-1 TRBD1 TGCAGTGCTAGAGAGCCGGGACAGGGGTTCTACAATGAGCAGTTCTTC CSAREPGQGFYNEQFF
many TRBJ2-6 TRBV29-1 . TGCAGCGTGGCTCTCTCTGGGGCCAACGTCCTGACTTTC CSVALSGANVLTF
. TRBJ2-5 TRBV5-1 . TGCGCCAGCAGCTCAACCCTAGGAAGGGTAGAGACCCAGTACTTC CASSSTLGRVETQYF
few TRBJ2-3 TRBV4-1 TRBD1 TGCGCCAGCAGCCAGGGGACAGGGCGCCTCACAGATACGCAGTATTTT CASSQGTGRLTDTQYF
many TRBJ1-1 TRBV19 . TGTGCCAGTAGTATAGATCGAAGGTGGACTGAAGCTTTCTTT CASSIDRRWTEAFF
. TRBJ2-1 TRBV12-3/TRBV12-4 . TGTGCCAGCAGTTTTAGACCGAATGAGCAGTTCTTC CASSFRPNEQFF
. TRBJ2-1 TRBV12-3/TRBV12-4 . TGTGCCAGCAGTTTTAGTCTAGTAGCTTTCTTC CASSFSLVAFF
few TRBJ1-4 TRBV6-2/TRBV6-3 . TGTGCCAGCAGCGAAACTGGGGGAACTAATGAAAAACTGTTTTTT CASSETGGTNEKLFF
few TRBJ2-1 TRBV20-1 TRBD2 TGCAGTGCTACCGCGGGGGGGCCTTTGCCAGCTGAGCAGTTCTTC CSATAGGPLPAEQFF
. TRBJ1-1 TRBV4-1 . TGCGCCAGCAGCCGAACACGGGGGAGGGCGGGCACTGAAGCTTTCTTT CASSRTRGRAGTEAFF
many TRBJ1-6 TRBV7-2 . TGTGCCAGCACCCCGCTGCAGGGTCTTTCACCCCTCCACTTT CASTPLQGLSPLHF
few TRBJ1-1 TRBV6-2/TRBV6-3 . TGTGCCAGCAGTGCCGATTGGGTGTGGACTGAAGCTTTCTTT CASSADWVWTEAFF
. TRBJ2-7 TRBV11-2 TRBD1 TGTGCCAGCAGCCTCCCTTTTAGGGGGCCGAGAAACTCCTACGAGCAGTACTTC CASSLPFRGPRNSYEQYF
few TRBJ2-3 TRBV24-1 . TGTGCCACCAGTGATTCCCTAGCCGGGGGGCGAGATACGCAGTATTTT CATSDSLAGGRDTQYF
few TRBJ2-7 TRBV7-2 TRBD1 TGTGCCAGCAGCTTGGGACCCCCGGGACAGGGTGTTTACGAGCAGTACTTC CASSLGPPGQGVYEQYF
few TRBJ2-7 TRBV6-1 . TGTGCCAGCGGGGGGGGACAACTCTACGAGCAGTACTTC CASGGGQLYEQYF
. TRBJ2-1 TRBV5-1 TRBD1 TGCGCCAGCAGCTTTACAGGGGATGAGCTGTTCTTC CASSFTGDELFF
few TRBJ1-2 TRBV27 . TGTGCCAGCAGTTTATCGGGATTCTATGGCTACACCTTC CASSLSGFYGYTF
. TRBJ1-2 TRBV28 . TGTGCCAGCAGTTTATCGGCGAAAGGAGACGCGGACGGCTACACCTTC CASSLSAKGDADGYTF
. TRBJ1-1 TRBV5-1 . TGCGCCAGCAGCTTTATAGGGGAGACTGAAGCTTTCTTT CASSFIGETEAFF
few TRBJ2-7 TRBV4-3 . TGCGCCAGCAGCCAATCTAGAGGCTCGAGCTCCTACGAGCAGTACTTC CASSQSRGSSSYEQYF
few TRBJ1-1 TRBV20-1 . TGCAGTGCTAGAGATCACGGGAGGGGGGAATGGTTGTGGAACACTGAAGCTTTCTTT CSARDHGRGEWLWNTEAFF
. TRBJ1-2 TRBV5-1 . TGCGCCAGCAGCTCCGACAGGACCTCCTATGGCTACACCTTC CASSSDRTSYGYTF